This TCR beta chain was found in a study of T cells after yellow fever vaccination. V dropped 5 bases and J dropped 2; count of bases not matched to a gene: 9. CDR3 length: 15 residues. CDR1 is DFQATT and CDR2 is SNEGSKA in the germline V gene (reference sequence). This clonotype was counted a few times. TCRdb itself ran the 5' RACE reads through MiXCR, one entry per CDR3 protein. The repertoire holds 300,000 or so distinct CDR3 sequences, with around 6.8% as singletons. This clonotype originated in a man between 18 and 29 years old who received the YFV17D yellow fever vaccine. J is TRBJ2-1 and V is TRBV20-1; 7 bases are a match to TRBD2. This material consisted of PBMCs, taken more than 40 days after the first yellow fever vaccination. This CDR3 is CSARAAGTPYNEQFF. CDR3 nucleotide sequence: TGCAGTGCTCGGGCAGCGGGAACCCCCTACAATGAGCAGTTCTTC.